A single sample is the source of the 19 T cell receptor beta chains below, sequenced in a study of T cell responses to AZD1222 COVID-19 vaccine (dated by TCRdb to about 2021). This sample's time point label indicates: about 28 days (+/-7) after the second vaccine dose. Libraries were built with the immunoSEQ multiplex PCR assay. This is the immuneACCESS table as TCRdb keeps it, with only in-frame sequences that have V and J called. A part of the clones is gone; compared with another copy, unresolved V genes explain less than half, and the rest is unexplained. The sample table contains about 79,000 clones; only one count was recorded for around 89% of them. More than 25% of the sample lies in the top ten. Sequences were derived from peripheral blood, sampled 28 days after the second AZD1222 dose. These receptors originate from an adult who received the AZD1222 COVID-19 vaccine.

This clone has only one observation. The chain carries TRBV11-2 and TRBJ1-3, with D uncertain. The CDR3 extends over 14 amino acids. Germline V CDR1 and CDR2: SGHAT, FQNNGV. Trimming shortened V by 5 bases and J by 9 bases, and 17 bases separated the two germline ends. CDR3 amino acids: CASSPTFTSSTIYF. The CDR3 region has the DNA TGTGCCAGCAGCCCGACTTTCACGAGCTCCACCATATATTTT.

V usage is TRBV7-6 and J usage is TRBJ2-3; D possibly corresponds to TRBD1 (5 bases). This CDR3 is built from 14 residues. Germline CDR1 SGHVS, CDR2 FNYEAQ. V was shortened by 2 bases and J by 4 bases, with 10 bases between the two germline ends. CDR3: CASSLSQGSDTQYF. The CDR3 DNA reads TGTGCCAGCAGCTTATCGCAGGGTTCAGATACGCAGTATTTT.

This chain connects TRBV30 to TRBJ1-1; a possible D gene is TRBD1 (5 bases). Between the trimmed V and J ends, which lost 0 bases and 4 bases, there was a span of 12 bases. This CDR3 has 14 residues. The germline V gene encodes CDR1 GTSNPN and CDR2 SVGIG (reference sequence). The CDR3 protein is CAWSVLPGRTEAFF. As DNA, the CDR3 is TGTGCCTGGAGTGTCCTGCCAGGGCGCACTGAAGCTTTCTTT. Full variable domain (remainder filled in from reference TRBV30 and TRBJ1-1): SQTIHQWPATLVQPVGSPLSLECTVEGTSNPNLYWYRQAAGRGLQLLFYSVGIGQISSEVPQNLSASRPQDRQFILSSKKLLLSDSGFYLCAWSVLPGRTEAFFGQGTRLTVV.

The V gene is TRBV2, the J gene TRBJ2-5, with D maybe TRBD2 (6 bases). CDR3 length: 15 residues. CDR1 is SNHLY and CDR2 is FYNNEI in the germline V gene. V was cut by 6 bases and J by 5 bases, with 19 bases left in between. CDR3 in DNA: TGTGCCAGCAGCCGGGACTCGGGGAAGTTGGAGACCCAGTACTTC. It encodes CASSRDSGKLETQYF.

The V call is TRBV7-2, the J call TRBJ2-7; the D is unclear. Trimming removed 1 base from V and 6 bases from J, with 13 bases in between. There are 14 residues in the CDR3. Germline V gives CDR1 SGHTA, CDR2 FQGNSA. In DNA form, the CDR3 reads TGTGCCAGCAGCTTAGGGGCCCTAGGTCGCGAGCAGTACTTC. Translation gives CASSLGALGREQYF.

V gene TRBV6-5 combines with J gene TRBJ1-2; D not resolved. This CDR3 is 12 amino acids long. Germline values: CDR1 MNHEY, CDR2 SVGAGI. This CDR3 is CFVSDLSYGYTF. CDR3 in DNA: TGTTTCGTTTCAGACCTGAGCTATGGCTACACCTTC.

The CDR3 DNA reads as TGTGCCAGCAGCTTGTGGGGGAACACCGGGGAGCTGTTTTTT. It is translated as CASSLWGNTGELFF. V gene TRBV5-6 combines with J gene TRBJ2-2, with D unresolved. The CDR3 length is 14 residues. CDR1 is SGHDT, CDR2 YYEEEE, per germline. V was pared by 1 base and J by 1 base, with 5 bases between.

The J gene is TRBJ1-1, the V gene TRBV29-1, with D possibly TRBD1 on 5 matching bases. The CDR3 is made up of 14 amino acids. Trimming removed 4 bases at V and 3 bases at J, with 15 bases between. CDR1 is SQVTM, CDR2 ANQGSEA, per germline. The CDR3 spells CSVGGRGGYTEAFF. In nucleotides, the CDR3 is TGCAGCGTTGGCGGACGGGGGGGATACACTGAAGCTTTCTTT.

The chain recombines TRBV11-2 with TRBJ2-5; 10 nucleotides align to TRBD2. The CDR3 runs 16 residues. The V gene end was trimmed by 8 bases and the J gene end by 5 bases; junction bases not matched to a gene: 14. The germline V gene has CDR1 SGHAT and CDR2 FQNNGV. The CDR3 sequence is CASGGGRGTSVETQYF. CDR3 nucleotides: TGTGCCAGCGGCGGGGGGCGTGGGACTAGCGTGGAGACCCAGTACTTC. The full variable domain, with the rest looked up from reference TRBV11-2 and TRBJ2-5, is EAGVAQSPRYKIIEKRQSVAFWCNPISGHATLYWYQQILGQGPKLLIQFQNNGVVDDSQLPKDRFSAERLKGVDSTLKIQPAKLEDSAVYLCASGGGRGTSVETQYFGPGTRLLVL.

The chain employs TRBV11-2 and TRBJ1-4; no definite D call. V was pared by 5 bases and J by 6 bases, with 4 bases between. Per the germline V gene, CDR1 is SGHAT and CDR2 is FQNNGV. The CDR3 is made up of 11 amino acids. In DNA form, the CDR3 reads TGTGCCAGCAGCGGATATGAAAAACTGTTTTTT. It specifies CASSGYEKLFF. Together with reference TRBV11-2 and TRBJ1-4, the CDR3 gives the full variable domain: EAGVAQSPRYKIIEKRQSVAFWCNPISGHATLYWYQQILGQGPKLLIQFQNNGVVDDSQLPKDRFSAERLKGVDSTLKIQPAKLEDSAVYLCASSGYEKLFFGSGTQLSVL.

The chain is built from TRBV19 and TRBJ2-1; D is possibly TRBD1 (5 bases). CDR1 is LNHDA and CDR2 is SQIVND in the germline V gene (reference sequence). Trimming stripped 1 base from V and 3 bases from J, with 10 bases between. The CDR3 consists of 15 residues. The CDR3 DNA reads as TGTGCCAGTAGTATAGGGCAGGACAACTACAATGAGCAGTTCTTC. This sequence encodes CASSIGQDNYNEQFF.

The chain is built from TRBV7-9 and TRBJ2-7; a possible D gene is TRBD2 (5 bases). In germline, CDR1 is SEHNR, CDR2 FQNEAQ (reference sequence). V was pared by 5 bases and J by 0 bases, with 14 bases between. This CDR3 spans 15 amino acids. The CDR3, as DNA: TGTGCCAGCAGCCAAGGCCTAGCTTACTCCTACGAGCAGTACTTC. Translating gives CASSQGLAYSYEQYF.

This clone came up once. This sequence joins TRBV15 and TRBJ1-5, with D perhaps matching TRBD1 (6 bases). V dropped 3 bases and J dropped 10 bases, with 16 bases sitting between them. The CDR3 length is 14 residues. Germline V gives CDR1 LNHNV, CDR2 YYDKDF (reference sequence). CDR3 sequence reads: CATSSSLTGFPQHF. The CDR3 coding sequence is TGTGCCACCAGCAGTTCATTGACAGGATTTCCCCAGCATTTT.

The chain is built from TRBV11-2 and TRBJ2-7, with D hard to call. Trimming removed 4 bases from V and 4 bases from J, with 17 bases in between. There are 15 residues in the CDR3. Looked up from germline, CDR1 is SGHAT and CDR2 is FQNNGV. The chain's CDR3 is CASSWKDPKDYEQYF. As DNA, the CDR3 is TGTGCCAGCAGCTGGAAGGACCCCAAGGATTACGAGCAGTACTTC.

CDR3 bases: TGCAGTGCTTGGAGGGAGAGAGGCTACACCTTC. Its translation: CSAWRERGYTF. The rearrangement links TRBV20-1 to TRBJ1-2; no firm D call. The CDR3 is 11 amino acids. Germline assignment: CDR1 DFQATT and CDR2 SNEGSKA (reference sequence). The V end was cut by 5 bases, the J end by 8 bases, with 12 bases between.

This sequence joins TRBV15 and TRBJ1-2; D might be TRBD1 (6 bases). Trimming pared 4 bases from V and 1 base from J, leaving 28 bases between. Germline V CDR1 and CDR2: LNHNV, YYDKDF (reference sequence). The CDR3 covers 20 residues. CDR3 residues: CATSTSPGRPVKGGNYGYTF. The DNA of the CDR3 is TGTGCCACCAGCACTTCCCCGGGTAGGCCTGTGAAAGGGGGTAACTATGGCTACACCTTC.

This rearrangement joins TRBV19 to TRBJ2-2, with 8 bases lining up with TRBD1. Germline CDR1 and CDR2: LNHDA and SQIVND (reference sequence). CDR3 size: 14 residues. Losses at the gene ends were 8 bases for V and 4 bases for J; bases not matched to a gene: 6. In DNA, the CDR3 is TGTGCCAGTGGGAGGACAGGGATCACCGGGGAGCTGTTTTTT. Translated: CASGRTGITGELFF.

The rearrangement links TRBV28 to TRBJ1-3; the D is unclear. The CDR3 has 11 residues. The germline V gene has CDR1 MDHEN and CDR2 SYDVKM. V dropped 6 bases and J dropped 12 bases, with 12 bases sitting between them. CDR3 sequence (DNA): TGTGCCAGCAGGAGACAAGGTGGCATATATTTT. The encoded protein is CASRRQGGIYF.

The chain links TRBV3-1 (or the pseudogene TRBV3-2) to TRBJ2-5; the D gene is possibly TRBD2 (6 bases). Deletions cut 3 bases from V and 2 bases from J, with 19 bases between. This CDR3 has 17 residues. Germline V gene data show CDR1 as LGHDT and CDR2 as YNNKEL (reference sequence). CDR3 sequence: CASSHHPTGERQETQYF. The CDR3 nucleotides read TGTGCCAGCAGCCACCACCCAACGGGAGAAAGGCAAGAGACCCAGTACTTC.